This T cell receptor (beta chain) was obtained from a study of T cell responses to AZD1222 COVID-19 vaccine. Study-wide findings and caveats: Distributed over spike, vaccine-associated CD4 TCRs predominated at 160-218 and 743-854.

Trimming took off 1 base at V and 7 bases at J, with 17 bases between the two ends. Germline CDR1 reads SGHVS; CDR2 reads FQNEAQ. This CDR3 has 15 amino acids. Here immunoSEQ multiplex PCR was the method, and the copy in TCRdb shows in-frame clones only, minus some. The data contain 130,000 to 150,000 clones, about 81% of them singletons. Only a few counts were recorded for this clone. The target antigen is unknown. V usage is TRBV7-8 and J usage is TRBJ2-7; TRBD1 might be the D (6 bases). The source of this sequence is an adult in good health. Sequences were derived from peripheral blood, sampled on day 0 of MenACWY control vaccination. CDR3: CASSLERTAFGEQYV. In DNA form, the CDR3 reads TGTGCCAGCAGCTTAGAACGGACAGCCTTTGGGGAGCAGTACGTC.